Listed here are 18 T cell receptor beta chains from one sample, sequenced in a study of T-cell memory formation after mild COVID-19. TCRdb re-called the 5' RACE reads with MiXCR, one entry per CDR3 protein. Of fewer than 450,000 distinct CDR3 sequences listed, 20% to 25% are singletons. Material for sequencing was PBMCs or a T cell subset sorted from them (not recorded which). These receptors all stem from an adult woman who had mild COVID-19 (a few samples of this study predate the infection). Cell type and time point are not known.

There are a few counts of this clonotype. This rearrangement joins TRBV20-1 to TRBJ2-7; 9 bases agree with TRBD1. Germline CDR1 and CDR2: DFQATT and SNEGSKA (reference sequence). V lost 4 bases to trimming and J lost 4 bases; unmatched junction nucleotides: 8. The CDR3 extends over 14 amino acids. The CDR3 sequence is CSANRDRAVYEQYF. The DNA of the CDR3 is TGCAGTGCTAACAGGGACAGGGCGGTTTACGAGCAGTACTTC.

This clonotype was seen ten or more times. The chain joins TRBV7-2 to TRBJ2-1; 10 bases are shared with TRBD1. The germline CDR1 and CDR2 sequences are SGHTA and FQGNSA. After removal of 0 bases from V and 9 bases from J, the junction contained 11 bases not matched to a gene. CDR3 length: 17 residues. The CDR3 protein is CASSLAGKGQGLAEQFF. CDR3 DNA sequence: TGTGCCAGCAGCTTAGCTGGTAAGGGACAGGGGTTGGCTGAGCAGTTCTTC.

J is TRBJ2-5 and V is TRBV29-1; no clear D. CDR1 is SQVTM, CDR2 ANQGSEA, per germline. This CDR3 spans 12 amino acids. V lost 1 base to trimming and J lost 0 bases, with 3 bases between them. Here the CDR3 DNA reads TGCAGCGTTGAAGCCAACCAAGAGACCCAGTACTTC. The encoded protein is CSVEANQETQYF.

This clonotype was seen at least ten times. A read error may produce the germline difference seen at one junction end. The chain couples TRBV5-1 to TRBJ2-1; D not certain. Germline CDR1 reads SGHRS; CDR2 reads YFSETQ. This CDR3 has 13 amino acids. The CDR3 reads CASSLGAYNEQFF. DNA of the CDR3: TGTGCCAGCAGCTTGGGCGCCTACAATGAGCAGTTCTTC. Looking up the rest from reference TRBV5-1 and TRBJ2-1 gives the full variable domain: KAGVTQTPRYLIKTRGQQVTLSCSPISGHRSVSWYQQTPGQGLQFLFEYFSETQRNKGNFPGRFSGRQFSNSRSEMNVSTLELGDSALYLCASSLGAYNEQFFGPGTRLTVL.

This clonotype turned up a few times. The rearrangement uses TRBV4-1 and TRBJ2-1; 7 bases line up with TRBD2. Germline CDR1 and CDR2: MGHRA and YSYEKL. The CDR3 runs 13 residues. J lost 6 bases, V lost 7 bases, and 6 bases had no gene match. In DNA, the CDR3 is TGCGCCAGCAACCCGGGAGGATTCAATGAGCAGTTCTTC. This gives the protein CASNPGGFNEQFF.

This clonotype was found a few times. J is TRBJ2-2 and V is TRBV2; no clear D gene. Deletions cut 2 bases from V and 1 base from J, with 5 bases between. The CDR3 runs to 14 residues. The germline V gene encodes CDR1 SNHLY and CDR2 FYNNEI. In nucleotides, the CDR3 is TGTGCCAGCAGTGAACTCAGGAACACCGGGGAGCTGTTTTTT. Amino acids: CASSELRNTGELFF.

There are a few counts of this clonotype. The chain has TRBV7-9 and TRBJ2-7, with 7 bases lining up with TRBD2. V lost 6 bases and J lost 2; bases outside the gene matches: 10. CDR1 is SEHNR and CDR2 is FQNEAQ in the germline V gene (reference sequence). The CDR3 length is 15 residues. This CDR3 is CASSPMGGGPYEQYF. CDR3 coding DNA: TGTGCCAGCAGTCCGATGGGCGGGGGACCCTACGAGCAGTACTTC.

This clonotype came up a few times. V gene TRBV12-3 or TRBV12-4 combines with J gene TRBJ2-7; D tentatively fits TRBD1 or TRBD2 (5 bases each). The CDR3 has 16 residues. V gave up 0 bases and J gave up 1 base, with 13 bases separating them. The CDR3 reads CASSLAGTGWSYEQYF. CDR3 coding DNA: TGTGCCAGCAGTTTAGCTGGGACGGGGTGGTCCTACGAGCAGTACTTC.

This chain joins TRBV12-3 or TRBV12-4 and TRBJ2-7; D call uncertain. The CDR3 loop spans 12 amino acids. V was clipped by 5 bases and J by 2 bases, with 7 bases between them. The CDR3 DNA follows: TGTGCCAGCAGTCCCCGTACCTACGAGCAGTACTTC. Protein sequence: CASSPRTYEQYF.

The chain has TRBV5-1 and TRBJ2-5, with TRBD1 matching over 7 bases. The ends lost 3 bases at V and 5 bases at J; junction bases unmatched: 4. This CDR3 spans 13 amino acids. The germline V gene has CDR1 SGHRS and CDR2 YFSETQ. CDR3 protein: CASSYRGGETQYF. For the CDR3, the DNA is TGCGCCAGCAGCTACAGGGGTGGGGAGACCCAGTACTTC.

The gene calls are TRBV4-1 and TRBJ1-6; no definite D call. V lost 3 bases and J lost 0, with 12 bases in between. This CDR3 is built from 17 residues. CDR1 and CDR2 from the germline V gene are MGHRA and YSYEKL. The CDR3 DNA is TGCGCCAGCAGCCACCCCGAGGGCAGCTCCTATAATTCACCCCTCCACTTT. It specifies CASSHPEGSSYNSPLHF.

This clonotype was seen more than once but under ten times. The chain combines TRBV3-1 with TRBJ2-7; 8 bases fit TRBD2. V dropped 6 bases and J dropped 0; count of bases not matched to a gene: 7. Per the germline V gene, CDR1 is LGHDT and CDR2 is YNNKEL (reference sequence). The CDR3 is made up of 15 amino acids. CDR3 nucleotides: TGTGCCAGCAGTCTACTAGCGGCCAGCTCCTACGAGCAGTACTTC. This encodes CASSLLAASSYEQYF.

The chain recombines TRBV7-2 with TRBJ1-3; D possibly corresponds to TRBD1 (5 bases). The CDR3 is made up of 15 amino acids. The V and J ends lost 4 bases and 1 base respectively, with 11 bases between them. Germline-derived CDR1 and CDR2 are SGHTA and FQGNSA. The CDR3 reads CASSSSRVSGNTIYF. The CDR3 DNA reads TGTGCCAGCAGCTCTTCCAGGGTGTCTGGAAACACCATATATTTT.

The chain couples TRBV7-2 to TRBJ2-1; D ambiguous. Trimming removed 1 base at V and 4 bases at J, with 8 bases between. Germline V lookup: CDR1 SGHTA, CDR2 FQGNSA. The CDR3 length is 14 residues. The CDR3 sequence is CASSLVGQYNEQFF. The CDR3 DNA follows: TGTGCCAGCAGCTTAGTCGGTCAATACAATGAGCAGTTCTTC.

The chain carries TRBV4-2 and TRBJ2-3; TRBD2 aligns across 8 bases. Losses at the gene ends were 1 base for V and 4 bases for J; bases not matched to a gene: 10. The CDR3 runs to 17 residues. The germline gives CDR1 LGHNA, CDR2 YNFKEQ. CDR3 sequence: CASSQGVAGIAADTQYF. For the CDR3, the DNA is TGTGCCAGCAGCCAAGGAGTAGCGGGAATTGCGGCAGATACGCAGTATTTT.

J is TRBJ2-3 and V is TRBV25-1; 11 positions match TRBD2. This CDR3 spans 18 amino acids. Germline V gene sequence: CDR1 MGHDK, CDR2 SYGVNS. The V gene end was trimmed by 1 base and the J gene end by 0 bases; junction bases not matched to a gene: 6. CDR3 sequence reads: CASSEWRLAGYSTDTQYF. Written as DNA, the CDR3 is TGTGCCAGCAGTGAATGGAGACTAGCGGGGTATAGCACAGATACGCAGTATTTT.

In this sample, this clonotype turned up a few times. This chain connects TRBV11-3 to TRBJ2-5; a weak D match, TRBD1 (5 bases). From germline, CDR1 is SGHNT and CDR2 YENEEA. The CDR3 loop spans 16 amino acids. Deletions cut 2 bases from V and 4 bases from J, with 17 bases between. The CDR3, as DNA: TGTGCCAGCAGCTTAAGTCGACAGTCGAGGCGAGAGACCCAGTACTTC. Amino acid sequence: CASSLSRQSRRETQYF.

This clonotype has more than one count but fewer than ten. This sequence joins TRBV18 and TRBJ2-5, with D hard to call. The CDR3 has 13 residues. Germline values: CDR1 KGHSH, CDR2 LQKENI. The ends were cut back, 2 bases at V and 5 bases at J, with 9 bases in the middle. The CDR3: CASSPTAKETQYF. CDR3 DNA sequence: TGTGCCAGCTCACCAACGGCCAAGGAGACCCAGTACTTC.